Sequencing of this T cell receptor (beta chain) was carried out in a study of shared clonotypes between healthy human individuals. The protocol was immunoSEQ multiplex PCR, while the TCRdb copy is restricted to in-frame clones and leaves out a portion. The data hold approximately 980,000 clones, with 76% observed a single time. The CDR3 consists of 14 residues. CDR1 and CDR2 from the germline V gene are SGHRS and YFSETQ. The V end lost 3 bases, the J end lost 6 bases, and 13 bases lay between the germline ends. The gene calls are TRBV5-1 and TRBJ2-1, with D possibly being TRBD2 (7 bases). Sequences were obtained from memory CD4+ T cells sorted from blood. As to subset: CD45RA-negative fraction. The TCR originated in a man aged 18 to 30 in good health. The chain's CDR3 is CASSSRGAGNEQFF. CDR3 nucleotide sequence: TGCGCCAGCAGCTCCCGGGGGGCGGGCAATGAGCAGTTCTTC.